This note documents a single T cell receptor (beta chain) sequence. Its antigen is unknown. No much larger clonotype is one base removed from it; base qualities were not supplied. These data are taken from a study of immune cell composition in non-small cell lung cancer (dated by TCRdb to between 2016 and 2019). Looking at the study overall: Histologic subtype was assigned using H&E plus p63, CK5, Napsin A and TTF-1 immunohistochemistry, mainly lung adenocarcinoma or squamous cell carcinoma. Supplementary cohort #1 consisted of around 11 lung adenocarcinoma cases with paired tumour/lung TCR-beta sequencing and with TIL populations generated to assess tumour reactivity. TCR-beta sequencing from Adaptive Biotechnologies was done on around 34 paired sets of NSCLC tumour and non-adjacent lung specimens and on approximately 28 tumour-only specimens. A few tumour specimens that had TCR-beta data belonged to rare histological subtypes and were left out of the subtype comparisons. The full study reports these points: Only about 9 cases were included in the reactivity cohort, and sequence sharing between tumour-reactive clones and the dominant in vivo tumour-associated clones was not shown. Across approximately nine adenocarcinoma cases, the maximal tumour-associated clone frequency showed a strong correlation with TIL tumour reactivity, but overall clonality showed no such correlation. Smoking pack-years did not significantly correlate with tumour TCR-beta clonality. Nearly half of NSCLC cases had tumour-associated clones >0.5%, with around four fifths of squamous carcinomas showing such clones compared with approximately 30% of adenocarcinomas.

V loses 0 bases of germline sequence and J loses 4 bases, and the interval between the two ends is 9 bases. There are 14 amino acids in the CDR3, from cysteine to phenylalanine inclusive. CDR3 DNA is the only sequence kept; it has 42 bases, read in frame from the first base. The germline V gene (reference sequence) specifies LNHNV as CDR1 and YYDKDF as CDR2. A two-step multiplex PCR amplified TCR-beta CDR3 regions from genomic DNA, and the second step of the PCR added Illumina-compatible adaptors. As a commercial immunoSEQ service, TCR-beta immunosequencing was carried out on an Illumina platform. The published analysis was carried out like this. Repertoires were summarised as Top 10 Clones, the percentage of T-cell templates from the ten most frequent sequences, and productive clonality. Values of productive clonality ranged from 0 to 1, with a monoclonal population indicated by a value of 1. Tumour-associated clones were defined as sequences comprising at least 0.1% of tumour T-cell templates but absent from matched non-adjacent lung, identified via log10 scatter plots. Two-group comparisons used Student's t-tests, stages used ANOVA, and relationships used linear regression, analysed in GraphPad Prism7 and R. The source is immuneACCESS, and TCRdb retained only in-frame sequences with V and J called. Part of the clones is not carried over; for the studies checked, unresolved V genes explain less than half of this, and the remainder is unexplained. For V, J and clone size, that table is used; D and trimming come from the DNA. For this sample there are around 6,000 clones; more than 70% appear just once. The ten largest clones add up to 6% to 7% of the sample.

Normal lung samples came from the same patient and consisted of non-adjacent lung tissue collected as far from the tumour as possible, at a distance of at least 3 cm. Genomic DNA was extracted with the QIAamp DNA kit from frozen aliquots of unsorted single-cell suspensions. Tissues were received within 2 hours of resection and processed immediately into single-cell suspensions. Tissue was broken up mechanically, digested enzymatically with DNase I, collagenase I and hyaluronidase for around 31 minutes at 37 degrees C, and then filtered and RBC-lysed. The chain joins TRBV15 to TRBJ1-2; a weak D assignment points to TRBD1 (6 bases agree). What was sequenced was non-adjacent lung tissue. This receptor was taken from a human donor with non-small cell lung cancer. The CDR3 protein sequence reads: CATSREGAGYGYTF. The DNA sequence is TGTGCCACCAGCAGAGAGGGGGCGGGCTATGGCTACACCTTC.